The T cell receptor (beta chain) under discussion was sequenced for a study of response to subunit inactivated influenza vaccine. This clonotype has more than one count but fewer than ten. The CDR3 sequence is 15 residues long. The trim removed 2 bases at V and 4 bases at J, leaving 6 bases unmatched. The germline V gene has CDR1 MNHEY and CDR2 SMNVEV (reference sequence). TCRdb called the RT-PCR reads again in MiXCR, with one record for every CDR3 protein. Seen here are more than 250,000 distinct CDR3 sequences, 21% observed once, and the top ten hold 10%. The sequence derives from a man aged 45 to 75 who received an inactivated influenza vaccine. The chain carries TRBV27 and TRBJ1-2; 8 bases match TRBD1. The specimen comprised PBMCs from blood, sampled 21 months after vaccination. The CDR3 sequence: CASSLRTGSSYGYTF. For the CDR3, the DNA is TGTGCCAGCAGTTTAAGGACAGGGTCGAGCTATGGCTACACCTTC.